The sequence of this T cell receptor (beta chain) was determined in a study of vaccination effects on CD4 cells after COVID-19. Study findings and constraints: At late timepoints after vaccination, vaccine- and infection-induced clones shrank markedly. Cross-reaction with common cold coronaviruses was seen in only 1 of 255 vaccine-induced clones from healthy vaccinees.

Assay: immunoSEQ multiplex PCR; the TCRdb copy retains only in-frame clones and omits some. The table includes 70,000 or so clones, 65% to 80% detected once. Sequencing was preceded by expansion of antigen-specific CD4+ T cells with viral peptide pools in the ViraFEST assay. The authors isolated CD4+ T cells after roughly eleven days of culture. Having tested negative for nucleocapsid antibodies, the vaccine recipients showed no prior SARS-CoV-2 infection. As for this clone: The antigen remains unidentified.

The CDR3 loop spans 15 amino acids. Germline values: CDR1 SGHRS, CDR2 YFSETQ. V was pared by 2 bases and J by 3 bases, with 9 bases between. The sample in question was CD4+ T cells from PBMCs cultured with HCoV-NL63 spike peptides, obtained before COVID-19 vaccination. V usage is TRBV5-1 and J usage is TRBJ1-6; possibly TRBD1 for D (5 bases). This TCR was sampled from a human donor who received a COVID-19 vaccine. The CDR3 loop is CASSFQGNYNSPLHF. The CDR3 DNA sequence: TGCGCCAGCAGCTTCCAGGGTAACTATAATTCACCCCTCCACTTT.